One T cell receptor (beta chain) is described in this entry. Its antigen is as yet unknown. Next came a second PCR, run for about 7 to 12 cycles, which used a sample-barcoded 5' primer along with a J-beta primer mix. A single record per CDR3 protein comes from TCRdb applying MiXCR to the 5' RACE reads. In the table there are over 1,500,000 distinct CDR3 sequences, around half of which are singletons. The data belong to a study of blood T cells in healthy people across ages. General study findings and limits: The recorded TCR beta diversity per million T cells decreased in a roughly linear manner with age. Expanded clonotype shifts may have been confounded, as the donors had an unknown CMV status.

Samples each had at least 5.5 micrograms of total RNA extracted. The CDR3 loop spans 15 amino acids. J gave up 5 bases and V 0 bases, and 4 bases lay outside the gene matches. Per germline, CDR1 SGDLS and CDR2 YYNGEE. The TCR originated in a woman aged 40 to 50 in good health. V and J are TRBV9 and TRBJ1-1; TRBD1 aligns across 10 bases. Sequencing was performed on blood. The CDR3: CASSVGSDRGTEAFF. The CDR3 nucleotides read TGTGCCAGCAGCGTAGGGTCGGACAGGGGGACTGAAGCTTTCTTT.